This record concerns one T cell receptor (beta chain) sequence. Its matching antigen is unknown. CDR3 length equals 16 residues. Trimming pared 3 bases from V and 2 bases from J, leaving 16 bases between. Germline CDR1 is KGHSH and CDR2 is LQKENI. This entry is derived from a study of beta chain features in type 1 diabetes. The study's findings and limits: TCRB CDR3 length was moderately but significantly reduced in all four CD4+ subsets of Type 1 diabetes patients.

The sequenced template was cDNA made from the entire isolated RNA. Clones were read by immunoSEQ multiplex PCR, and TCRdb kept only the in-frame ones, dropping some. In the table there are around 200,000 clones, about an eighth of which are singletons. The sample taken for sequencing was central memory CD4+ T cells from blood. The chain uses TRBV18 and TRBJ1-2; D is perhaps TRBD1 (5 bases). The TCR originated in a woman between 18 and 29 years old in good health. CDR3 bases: TGTGCCAGCTCACCCGACAGTTTGGGAGGCAACTATGGCTACACCTTC. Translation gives CASSPDSLGGNYGYTF.